This TCR beta chain was recorded in a study of circulating and synovial CD4+ cells in juvenile arthritis. Germline CDR1 is ENHRY and CDR2 is SYGVKD. This CDR3 has 13 amino acids. Trimming shortened V by 0 bases and J by 4 bases, and 6 bases separated the two germline ends. The assay was immunoSEQ multiplex PCR, and TCRdb's table has in-frame clones only and misses some. The sample has about 33,000 clones; about 96% are singletons. This chain connects TRBV10-3 to TRBJ1-2; D is perhaps TRBD1 (5 bases). The origin of this receptor is a human donor with juvenile idiopathic arthritis. The sequencing input was CD4+ T cells from blood. The CDR3, as DNA: TGTGCCATCAGTGAGTCGACAGCCTATGGCTACACCTTC. This sequence encodes CAISESTAYGYTF.